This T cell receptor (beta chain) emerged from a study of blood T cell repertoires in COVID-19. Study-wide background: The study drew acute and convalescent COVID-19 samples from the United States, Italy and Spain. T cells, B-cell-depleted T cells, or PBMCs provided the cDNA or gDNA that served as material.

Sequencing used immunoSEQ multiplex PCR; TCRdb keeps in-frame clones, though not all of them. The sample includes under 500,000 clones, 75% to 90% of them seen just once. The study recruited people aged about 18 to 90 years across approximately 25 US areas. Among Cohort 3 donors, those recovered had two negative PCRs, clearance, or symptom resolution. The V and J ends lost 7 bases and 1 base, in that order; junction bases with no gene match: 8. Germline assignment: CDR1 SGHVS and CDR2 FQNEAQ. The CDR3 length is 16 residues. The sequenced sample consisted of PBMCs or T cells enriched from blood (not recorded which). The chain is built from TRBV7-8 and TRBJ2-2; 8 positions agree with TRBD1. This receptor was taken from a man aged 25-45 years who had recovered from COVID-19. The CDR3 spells CASNLPGTGNTGELFF. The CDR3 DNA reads TGTGCCAGCAACTTGCCAGGGACAGGGAACACCGGGGAGCTGTTTTTT.